Below, one TCR beta chain is given with its context. This specimen belongs to a study of T cell changes during pregnancy in multiple sclerosis. CDR1 is MNHEY, CDR2 SMNVEV, per germline (reference sequence). The CDR3 extends over 13 amino acids. V dropped 6 bases and J dropped 6; count of bases not matched to a gene: 5. Using immunoSEQ multiplex PCR, the repertoire was profiled, and TCRdb retains in-frame clones only, with some absent. Of roughly 67,000 clones listed, approximately 90% were seen once; the top ten hold almost 1.5%. The J gene is TRBJ1-2, the V gene TRBV27; 9 bases match TRBD1. Material: peripheral blood, obtained in the second trimester of pregnancy. This clonotype originated in a female donor with multiple sclerosis, enrolled in a pregnancy study. CDR3 sequence: CASSRTGENGYTF. CDR3 in DNA: TGTGCCAGCAGCCGGACAGGGGAGAATGGCTACACCTTC.